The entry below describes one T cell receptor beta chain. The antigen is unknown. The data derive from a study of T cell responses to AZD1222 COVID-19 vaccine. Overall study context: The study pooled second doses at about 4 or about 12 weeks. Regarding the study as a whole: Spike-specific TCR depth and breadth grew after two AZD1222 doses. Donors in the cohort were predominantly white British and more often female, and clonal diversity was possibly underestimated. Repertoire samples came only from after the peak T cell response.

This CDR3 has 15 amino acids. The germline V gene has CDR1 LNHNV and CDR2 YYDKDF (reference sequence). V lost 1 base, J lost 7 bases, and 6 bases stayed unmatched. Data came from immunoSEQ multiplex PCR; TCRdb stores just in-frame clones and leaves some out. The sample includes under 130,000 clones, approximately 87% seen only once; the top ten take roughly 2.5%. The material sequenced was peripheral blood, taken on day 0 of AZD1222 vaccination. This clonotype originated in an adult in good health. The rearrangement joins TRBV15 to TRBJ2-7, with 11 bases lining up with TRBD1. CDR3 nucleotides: TGTGCCACCAGCAGAGTTGGGACAGGGGGACGGGAGCAGTACTTC. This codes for CATSRVGTGGREQYF.